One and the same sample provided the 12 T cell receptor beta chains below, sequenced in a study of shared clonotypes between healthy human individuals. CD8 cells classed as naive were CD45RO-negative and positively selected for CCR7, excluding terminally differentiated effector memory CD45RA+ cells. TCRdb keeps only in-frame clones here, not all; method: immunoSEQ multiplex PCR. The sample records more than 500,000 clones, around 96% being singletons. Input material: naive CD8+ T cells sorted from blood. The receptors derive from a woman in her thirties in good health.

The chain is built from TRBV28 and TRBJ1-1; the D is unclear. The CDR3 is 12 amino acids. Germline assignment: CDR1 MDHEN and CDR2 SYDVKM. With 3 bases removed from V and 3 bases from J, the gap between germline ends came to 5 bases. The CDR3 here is CASSLPYTEAFF. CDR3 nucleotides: TGTGCCAGCAGTTTGCCCTACACTGAAGCTTTCTTT.

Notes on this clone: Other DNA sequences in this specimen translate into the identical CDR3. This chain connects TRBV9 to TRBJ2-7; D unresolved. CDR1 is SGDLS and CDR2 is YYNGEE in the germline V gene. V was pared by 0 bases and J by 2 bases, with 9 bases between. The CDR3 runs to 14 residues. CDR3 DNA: TGTGCCAGCAGCGTAGGAGGCGGCACCTACGAGCAGTACTTC. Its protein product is CASSVGGGTYEQYF.

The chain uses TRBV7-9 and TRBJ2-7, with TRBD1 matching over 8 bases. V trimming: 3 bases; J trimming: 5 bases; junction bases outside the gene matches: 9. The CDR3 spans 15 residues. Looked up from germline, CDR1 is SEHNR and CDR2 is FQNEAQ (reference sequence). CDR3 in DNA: TGTGCCAGCAGCTTGGGACAGGCCAATCTCCACGAGCAGTACTTC. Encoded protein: CASSLGQANLHEQYF.

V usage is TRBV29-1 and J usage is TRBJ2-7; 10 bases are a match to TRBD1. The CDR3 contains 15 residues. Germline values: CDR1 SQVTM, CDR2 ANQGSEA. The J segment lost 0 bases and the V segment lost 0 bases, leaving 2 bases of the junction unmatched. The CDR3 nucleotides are TGCAGCGTTGAAGAGGGGACAGGGGCCTCCTACGAGCAGTACTTC. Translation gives CSVEEGTGASYEQYF.

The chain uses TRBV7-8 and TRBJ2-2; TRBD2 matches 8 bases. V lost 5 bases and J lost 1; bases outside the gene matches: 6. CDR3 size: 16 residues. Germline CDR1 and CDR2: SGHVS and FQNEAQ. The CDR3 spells CASSDLAGQNTGELFF. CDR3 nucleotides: TGTGCCAGCAGCGATCTAGCGGGCCAGAACACCGGGGAGCTGTTTTTT. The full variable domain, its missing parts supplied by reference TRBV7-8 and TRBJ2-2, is GAGVSQSPRYKVAKRGQDVALRCDPISGHVSLFWYQQALGQGPEFLTYFQNEAQLDKSGLPSDRFFAERPEGSVSTLKIQRTQQEDSAVYLCASSDLAGQNTGELFFGEGSRLTVL.

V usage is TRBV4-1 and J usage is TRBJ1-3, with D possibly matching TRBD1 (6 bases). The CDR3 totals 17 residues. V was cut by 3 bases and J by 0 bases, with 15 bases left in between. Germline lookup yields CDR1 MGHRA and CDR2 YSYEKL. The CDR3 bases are TGCGCCAGCAGCCAGTCTGCAGGAGGGGGCTCTGGAAACACCATATATTTT. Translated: CASSQSAGGGSGNTIYF.

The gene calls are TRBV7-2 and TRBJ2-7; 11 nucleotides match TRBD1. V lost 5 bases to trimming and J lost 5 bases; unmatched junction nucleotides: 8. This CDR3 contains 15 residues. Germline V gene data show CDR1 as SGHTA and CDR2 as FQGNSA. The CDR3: CASSPYGTGGNEQYF. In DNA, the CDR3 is TGTGCCAGCAGCCCCTATGGGACAGGGGGGAACGAGCAGTACTTC.

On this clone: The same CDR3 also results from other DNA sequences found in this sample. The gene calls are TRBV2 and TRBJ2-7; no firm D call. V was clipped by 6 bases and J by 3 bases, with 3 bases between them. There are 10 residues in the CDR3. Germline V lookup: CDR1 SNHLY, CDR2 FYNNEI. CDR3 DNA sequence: TGTGCCAGCAGGGGCTACGAGCAGTACTTC. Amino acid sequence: CASRGYEQYF.

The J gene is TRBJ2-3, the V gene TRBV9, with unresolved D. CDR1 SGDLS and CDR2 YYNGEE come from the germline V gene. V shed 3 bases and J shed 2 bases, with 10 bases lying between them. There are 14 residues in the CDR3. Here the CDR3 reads CASSAWAVTDTQYF. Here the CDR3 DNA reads TGTGCCAGCAGCGCGTGGGCGGTCACAGATACGCAGTATTTT. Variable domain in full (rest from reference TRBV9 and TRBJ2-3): DSGVTQTPKHLITATGQRVTLRCSPRSGDLSVYWYQQSLDQGLQFLIQYYNGEERAKGNILERFSAQQFPDLHSELNLSSLELGDSALYFCASSAWAVTDTQYFGPGTRLTVL.

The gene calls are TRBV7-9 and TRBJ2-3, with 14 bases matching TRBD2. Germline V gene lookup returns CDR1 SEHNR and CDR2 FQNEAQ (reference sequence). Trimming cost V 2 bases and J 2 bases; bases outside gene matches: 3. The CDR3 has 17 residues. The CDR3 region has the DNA TGTGCCAGCAGCTTATGGGGACTAGCGGGGGTCACAGATACGCAGTATTTT. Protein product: CASSLWGLAGVTDTQYF.

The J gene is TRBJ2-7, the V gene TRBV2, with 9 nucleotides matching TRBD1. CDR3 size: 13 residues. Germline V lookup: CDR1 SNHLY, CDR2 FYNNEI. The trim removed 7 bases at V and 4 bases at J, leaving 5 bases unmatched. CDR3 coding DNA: TGTGCCAGCAACCCGACAGGGGGGTACGAGCAGTACTTC. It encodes CASNPTGGYEQYF.

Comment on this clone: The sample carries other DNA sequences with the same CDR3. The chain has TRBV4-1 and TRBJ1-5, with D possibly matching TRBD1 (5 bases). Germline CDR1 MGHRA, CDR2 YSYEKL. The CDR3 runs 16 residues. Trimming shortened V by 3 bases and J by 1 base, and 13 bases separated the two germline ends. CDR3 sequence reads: CASSQGTGGSNQPQHF. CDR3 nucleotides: TGCGCCAGCAGCCAGGGAACAGGAGGCAGCAATCAGCCCCAGCATTTT.